This T cell receptor (beta chain) emerged from a study of T cell changes during pregnancy in multiple sclerosis (dated 2019 in TCRdb). Some background on the complete study: Changes in the T cell repertoire over the course of pregnancy were examined in this study in women with multiple sclerosis.

The CDR3 numbers 15 residues from cysteine through phenylalanine. Only the CDR3 DNA is retained, 45 bases long and in frame from the first base. V is pruned by 3 bases and J by 3 bases, leaving 8 bases of the junction without a gene match. From the germline V gene, CDR1 is MNHNS and CDR2 is SASEGT. In its sample, this clone was seen once. It lacks a known antigen. No clone much larger than this one lies a single base away; base qualities are absent. Receptors were amplified or captured by the immunoSEQ multiplex PCR assay. TCRdb took over this immuneACCESS table, retaining in-frame rearrangements with V and J assigned. Such tables are incomplete; in checked studies, under half of the missing clones stem from an unresolved V gene, and the remainder is unexplained. The sample has around 80,000 clones on record, roughly 96% of them singletons. The top ten clones comprise more than 0.85% of the sample.

Sequenced material: peripheral blood, taken in the second trimester of pregnancy. The chain uses TRBV6-1 and TRBJ2-7, and 7 junction bases match TRBD1. The clonotype comes from a female donor with multiple sclerosis, enrolled in a pregnancy study. The nucleotide sequence is TGTGCCAGCAGTGACCGACAGGGAACCTTCTACGAGCAGTACTTC. It translates to CASSDRQGTFYEQYF.